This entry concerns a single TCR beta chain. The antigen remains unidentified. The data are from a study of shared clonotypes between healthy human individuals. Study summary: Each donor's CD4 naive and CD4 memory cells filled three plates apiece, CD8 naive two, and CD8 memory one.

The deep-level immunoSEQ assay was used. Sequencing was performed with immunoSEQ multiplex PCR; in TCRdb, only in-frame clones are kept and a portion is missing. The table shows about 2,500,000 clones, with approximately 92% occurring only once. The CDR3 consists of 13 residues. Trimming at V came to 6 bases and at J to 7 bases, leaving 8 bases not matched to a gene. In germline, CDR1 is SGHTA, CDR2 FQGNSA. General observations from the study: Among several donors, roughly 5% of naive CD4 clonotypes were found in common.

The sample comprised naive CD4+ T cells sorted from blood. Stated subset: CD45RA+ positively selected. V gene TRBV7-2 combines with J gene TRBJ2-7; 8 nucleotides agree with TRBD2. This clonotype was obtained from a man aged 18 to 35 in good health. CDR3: CASRLGLAGEQYF. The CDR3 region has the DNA TGTGCCAGCAGACTTGGACTAGCTGGGGAGCAGTACTTC.